These 12 T cell receptor beta chains came from one sample sequenced in a study of shared clonotypes between healthy human individuals. Naive CD8 isolation took CD45RO-negative cells positively selected for CCR7 and excluded terminally differentiated effector memory CD45RA+ cells. The method was immunoSEQ multiplex PCR; TCRdb's version includes in-frame clones alone and lacks a portion of them. The sample yields around 2.1 million clones, roughly 91% seen once. The source material was naive CD8+ T cells from PBMCs. The receptor source for this set is a man between 18 and 29 years old in good health. Some clones in this sample may be carry-over from other donors' samples.

Only one count was recorded for this clone. The gene calls are TRBV27 and TRBJ2-1; 7 bases agree with TRBD2. CDR1 and CDR2 from the germline V gene are MNHEY and SMNVEV (reference sequence). This CDR3 region has 18 residues. Unmatched junction bases numbered 15, after V lost 4 bases and J lost 3 bases. The CDR3 here is CASSSLTVSGGNYNEQFF. CDR3 bases: TGTGCCAGCAGTTCCCTGACGGTTTCGGGAGGTAACTACAATGAGCAGTTCTTC.

V gene TRBV29-1 combines with J gene TRBJ2-2; D possibly corresponds to TRBD1 (5 bases). This CDR3 spans 14 amino acids. Germline CDR1 and CDR2: SQVTM and ANQGSEA. Trimming pared 4 bases from V and 4 bases from J, leaving 13 bases between. CDR3 protein: CSVGSGMSTGELFF. The CDR3 DNA is TGCAGCGTTGGTTCAGGGATGAGCACCGGGGAGCTGTTTTTT.

This chain connects TRBV28 to TRBJ2-3, with D tentatively TRBD2 (5 bases). The CDR3 loop spans 15 amino acids. V was cut by 2 bases and J by 3 bases, with 12 bases left in between. Germline lookup yields CDR1 MDHEN and CDR2 SYDVKM. Here the CDR3 DNA reads TGTGCCAGCAGTTTAGACCGGGGTTTGACAGATACGCAGTATTTT. Protein: CASSLDRGLTDTQYF.

This sequence joins TRBV5-1 and TRBJ1-1; TRBD1 agrees at 10 bases. The CDR3 sequence is 16 residues long. In germline, CDR1 is SGHRS, CDR2 YFSETQ. V gave up 6 bases and J gave up 5 bases; unmatched junction bases: 13. This CDR3 reads CASIPGGTGAWTEAFF. As DNA, the CDR3 is TGCGCCAGCATCCCAGGGGGGACAGGGGCTTGGACTGAAGCTTTCTTT.

J is TRBJ2-2 and V is TRBV27; unclear D gene. There are 15 residues in the CDR3. Trimming stripped 3 bases from V and 0 bases from J, with 8 bases between. Germline CDR1 reads MNHEY; CDR2 reads SMNVEV (reference sequence). CDR3 DNA: TGTGCCAGCAGTTTTAGGATCCCGAACACCGGGGAGCTGTTTTTT. Amino acids: CASSFRIPNTGELFF.

The chain combines TRBV7-8 with TRBJ2-2; the D gene is possibly TRBD2 (5 bases). The CDR3 contains 15 residues. CDR1 and CDR2 (germline): SGHVS, FQNEAQ. V lost 1 base, J lost 6 bases, and 12 bases lay in between. DNA for the CDR3: TGTGCCAGCAGCTTAGTCCGCCTAGCCGCCGGGGAGCTGTTTTTT. As protein: CASSLVRLAAGELFF.

This chain's CDR3 is CASSQRTGMFYEQYF. CDR3 sequence (DNA): TGTGCCAGCAGCCAAAGGACAGGGATGTTTTACGAGCAGTACTTC. This sequence joins TRBV14 and TRBJ2-7, with 8 bases aligning to TRBD1. The CDR3 runs 15 residues. Germline V gives CDR1 SGHDN, CDR2 FVKESK. Trimming removed 2 bases from V and 4 bases from J; junction bases left unmatched: 7. The whole variable domain, remainder taken from reference TRBV14 and TRBJ2-7, is EAGVTQFPSHSVIEKGQTVTLRCDPISGHDNLYWYRRVMGKEIKFLLHFVKESKQDESGMPNNRFLAERTGGTYSTLKVQPAELEDSGVYFCASSQRTGMFYEQYFGPGTRLTVT.

The rearrangement joins TRBV28 to TRBJ2-5; D not resolved. The CDR3 has 16 amino acids. V was shortened by 2 bases and J by 5 bases, with 18 bases between the two germline ends. From germline, CDR1 is MDHEN and CDR2 SYDVKM. The CDR3 DNA follows: TGTGCCAGCAGTTTAACCTCCGGGTCCCCGGTCGAGACCCAGTACTTC. This encodes CASSLTSGSPVETQYF.

The J gene is TRBJ2-1, the V gene TRBV28, with TRBD2 matching over 9 bases. V lost 4 bases and J lost 4; bases outside the gene matches: 14. Germline-derived CDR1 and CDR2 are MDHEN and SYDVKM. This CDR3 contains 18 residues. The CDR3 bases are TGTGCCAGCAGTTCTACCCGTATGGCGGGAGGGCCTTACAATGAGCAGTTCTTC. Its protein product is CASSSTRMAGGPYNEQFF.

This clone was found once. The chain carries TRBV27 and TRBJ2-1, with a tentative D call TRBD1 (6 bases). CDR3 size: 14 residues. Between the trimmed V and J ends, which lost 6 bases and 5 bases, there was a span of 14 bases. Germline lookup yields CDR1 MNHEY and CDR2 SMNVEV (reference sequence). CDR3: CASRYRVRHNEQFF. DNA of the CDR3: TGTGCCAGCAGATACAGGGTCAGGCACAATGAGCAGTTCTTC.

Note on this clone: Other DNA sequences of this sample code for an identical CDR3. The chain uses TRBV7-8 and TRBJ1-1; the D is unclear. The CDR3 runs to 13 residues. Germline V gives CDR1 SGHVS, CDR2 FQNEAQ. The germline V and J ends were trimmed by 5 bases and 4 bases, with 11 bases remaining between them. CDR3 bases: TGTGCCAGCAGCCTCGGTGTTACCACTGAAGCTTTCTTT. Translating it yields CASSLGVTTEAFF.

The chain links TRBV4-1 to TRBJ2-1; D unresolved. The CDR3 runs to 13 residues. V lost 0 bases and J lost 13, with 13 bases in between. Germline V CDR1 and CDR2: MGHRA, YSYEKL. CDR3 DNA: TGCGCCAGCAGCCAAGATAAAAGCGTACAACAGTTCTTC. It is translated as CASSQDKSVQQFF.